These T cell receptor beta chains were read from a single sample in a study of T cells in Graves' hyperthyroidism and ophthalmopathy. TCRdb processed the multiplex PCR reads anew with MiXCR; each CDR3 protein has one entry. The sample contains about 480,000 distinct CDR3 sequences, 13% to 15% of which appear only once. The specimen was blood. Every receptor here comes from a woman under 30 with Graves' hyperthyroidism. Both conserved end residues are part of each CDR3. Fields, in order: clone size, V gene, D gene, J gene, CDR3 DNA, CDR3 protein. D genes are given only for firm matches. Rows may omit the clone size; those that give it use once, few, many or a size class.

-	TRBV19	TRBD1	TRBJ1-5	TGTGCCAGTAGTGGTGGACAGGGGACGAATCAGCCCCAGCATTTT	CASSGGQGTNQPQHF
many	TRBV2	TRBD1	TRBJ1-2	TGTGCCAGCAATATGGACAGGGACGGCTACACCTTC	CASNMDRDGYTF
many	TRBV12-3/TRBV12-4	TRBD2	TRBJ2-2	TGTGCCAGCAGTTCAGCGGAACTAGCGGGAGGAACCGGGGAGCTGTTTTTT	CASSSAELAGGTGELFF
many	TRBV6-1	TRBD1	TRBJ2-5	TGTGCCAGCAGAGAGACAGGGACAGTGGAGACCCAGTACTTC	CASRETGTVETQYF
-	TRBV20-1	-	TRBJ2-3	TGCAGTGCTAGAGCCGGGGAGGCGGGTTGGACAGATACGCGGTATTTT	CSARAGEAGWTDTRYF
many	TRBV5-1	-	TRBJ2-5	TGCGCCAGCAGCCCGTCGGGGACGAAGACCCAGTACTTC	CASSPSGTKTQYF
many	TRBV30	-	TRBJ1-2	TGTGCCTGGAGTGTAGGCCAGGGACTCTATGGCTACACCTTC	CAWSVGQGLYGYTF
many	TRBV11-2	-	TRBJ2-1	TGTGCCAGCCGGGAGAGGGCAAGGAATGAGCAGTTCTTC	CASRERARNEQFF
-	TRBV5-4	-	TRBJ2-1	TGTGCCAGCAGCCTCGGTTTCGGGACCCCCTACAATGAGCAGTTCTTC	CASSLGFGTPYNEQFF
few	TRBV9	-	TRBJ2-3	TGTGCCAGCAGCGTGTGGGAGTCGGGCACAGATACGCAGTATTTT	CASSVWESGTDTQYF
many	TRBV6-2/TRBV6-3	-	TRBJ1-4	TGTGCCAGCAGTTATGAGTTCCTCGCCGCAACTAATGAAAAACTGTTTTTT	CASSYEFLAATNEKLFF
-	TRBV11-2	-	TRBJ2-3	TGTGCCAGCAGGCACCCCAGGGGAGGAACAGATACGCAGTATTTT	CASRHPRGGTDTQYF
many	TRBV20-1	-	TRBJ1-1	TGCAGTGCTAGCGGGGGGCAGAACACTGAAGCTTTCTTT	CSASGGQNTEAFF
many	TRBV11-2	-	TRBJ2-7	TGTGCCAGCAGCTTAGAGGCGAATACCTACGAGCAGTACTTC	CASSLEANTYEQYF
many	TRBV6-2/TRBV6-3	TRBD2	TRBJ2-7	TGTGCCAGCAGTTGGGCTAGCGGGAGGAGGAACGAGCAGTACTTC	CASSWASGRRNEQYF
few	TRBV4-1	-	TRBJ2-1	TGCGCCAGCAGCCAAGAAAGGGGGGGCATAATGAACAATGAGCAGTTCTTC	CASSQERGGIMNNEQFF
many	TRBV20-1	TRBD2	TRBJ2-3	TGCAGTGCTAGAGATCGGGGGGAGTTCACAGATACGCAGTATTTT	CSARDRGEFTDTQYF
few	TRBV20-1	-	TRBJ2-3	TGCAGTGCCACCCTAGTGGATAGCGGAGCGGCGGCAGATACGCAGTATTTT	CSATLVDSGAAADTQYF
many	TRBV5-1	-	TRBJ1-6	TGCGCCAGCAGCTTCTCAACTACGGTTTATTCACCCCTCCACTTT	CASSFSTTVYSPLHF
-	TRBV2	-	TRBJ1-1	TGTGCCAGCAGCCGGTGGCCTGAAGCTTTCTTT	CASSRWPEAFF
many	TRBV5-6	-	TRBJ2-1	TGTGCCAGCAGCTTGTACCCCCGGGACATGCGCTCCTACAATGAGCAGTTCTTC	CASSLYPRDMRSYNEQFF
few	TRBV30	TRBD1	TRBJ2-2	TGTGCCTGGAACGTAGTGACAGGGGGTTCGGTGCTGTTTTTT	CAWNVVTGGSVLFF
-	TRBV15	-	TRBJ1-2	TGTGCCACCAGCAGAGATATAGGGGACGGCTACACCTTC	CATSRDIGDGYTF
many	TRBV6-1	-	TRBJ2-7	TGTGCCAGCAGTGATAGACGGGAGATTGCCGAGCAGTACTTC	CASSDRREIAEQYF
many	TRBV19	-	TRBJ1-1	TGTGCCAGTAGTACTGAGGGGCACACTGAAGCTTTCTTT	CASSTEGHTEAFF
many	TRBV28	TRBD1	TRBJ2-3	TGTGCCAGCGGTCCCCCCCGGGACAGCCCCACAGATACGCAGTATTTT	CASGPPRDSPTDTQYF
many	TRBV11-2	TRBD2	TRBJ2-5	TGTGCCAGCAGCTTGCGGGAGACCCAAGAGACCCAGTACTTC	CASSLRETQETQYF
-	TRBV14	TRBD1	TRBJ1-4	TGTGCCAGCAGTTCCCGACAGGGGAGGAATGAAAAACTGTTTTTT	CASSSRQGRNEKLFF
many	TRBV3-1	TRBD2	TRBJ2-1	TGTGCCAGCAGCCAAGGCGGGGGGCTCCCCTACAATGAGCAGTTCTTC	CASSQGGGLPYNEQFF
many	TRBV20-1	TRBD2	TRBJ2-1	TGCAGTGCTCCTCCCCTGACTAGCGGGAGTGTCAATGAGCAGTTCTTC	CSAPPLTSGSVNEQFF
few	TRBV5-1	-	TRBJ2-1	TGCGCCAGCAGCTTGCGGGAAGGGTACAATGAGCAGTTCTTC	CASSLREGYNEQFF
few	TRBV20-1	TRBD1	TRBJ2-1	TGCAGTGCTAGGGCCTTCGGGACAGGGGGCAATGAGCAGTTCTTC	CSARAFGTGGNEQFF
-	TRBV5-6	TRBD2	TRBJ2-3	TGTGCCAGCAGCTTGGAAGTTGTAGCGGGAGCTTGGGATACGCAGTATTTT	CASSLEVVAGAWDTQYF
many	TRBV19	TRBD1	TRBJ2-6	TGTGCCAGTAGGTTACAGGGGCGTGGGGCCAACGTCCTGACTTTC	CASRLQGRGANVLTF
-	TRBV2	-	TRBJ2-5	TGTGCCAGCACTAGCGCAATTGGAGAGACCCAGTACTTC	CASTSAIGETQYF
many	TRBV24-1	TRBD1	TRBJ1-1	TGTGCCACCAGTGACGCGACAGGGAGGACTGAAGCTTTCTTT	CATSDATGRTEAFF
few	TRBV30	TRBD2	TRBJ2-1	TGTGCCTGGAGTGAAGCGGGAGGGCGAAATGAGCAGTTCTTC	CAWSEAGGRNEQFF
-	TRBV19	-	TRBJ1-1	TGTGCCAGTAGACCACGGGGGGGCGCCCGGGCTGAAGCTTTCTTT	CASRPRGGARAEAFF
many	TRBV12-3/TRBV12-4	TRBD2	TRBJ2-1	TGTGCCAGCAACCAAGGGCTAGCGGGAGGGTCCGCCTACAATGAGCAGTTCTTC	CASNQGLAGGSAYNEQFF
-	TRBV18	-	TRBJ2-1	TGTGCCAGCTCACCACCCCTAGAAACTCACTACAATGAGCAGTTCTTC	CASSPPLETHYNEQFF
many	TRBV15	-	TRBJ2-2	TGTGCCACCAGCAGAGATCCCGGCCCCGGGGAGCTGTTTTTT	CATSRDPGPGELFF
-	TRBV25-1	-	TRBJ1-5	TGTGTCAGCAGTGGTCTTGGGGGCGGGGTGGGGAGCAATCAGCCCCAGCATTTT	CVSSGLGGGVGSNQPQHF
few	TRBV20-1	-	TRBJ2-2	TGCAGTGCCCAGGATGGTAGGCTCACCGAGGAGCTGTTTTTT	CSAQDGRLTEELFF
few	TRBV20-1	-	TRBJ2-2	TGCAGTGCTACCGGAGGGGGGCCGTACACCGGGGAGCTGTTTTTT	CSATGGGPYTGELFF
many	TRBV9	TRBD1	TRBJ2-5	TGTGCCAGCAGCACCGGGACAGGTGATTCGGAGACCCAGTACTTC	CASSTGTGDSETQYF
many	TRBV28	TRBD1	TRBJ2-5	TGTGCCAGCAGTTCCGGACAGGGTGGGGAGACCCAGTACTTC	CASSSGQGGETQYF
few	TRBV20-1	TRBD2	TRBJ2-1	TGCAGTGCTAGAGGGGGATGGACTAGCGGGAGTGAGGTGAGTGAGCAGTTCTTC	CSARGGWTSGSEVSEQFF
many	TRBV20-1	TRBD2	TRBJ2-5	TGCAGTGCTAGAGATGTGGAGTTAGCGGGAGGGCCGGAAGAGACCCAGTACTTC	CSARDVELAGGPEETQYF
once	TRBV5-1	-	TRBJ2-5	TGCGCCAGCAGCTCAAGGACAGAAGAGACCCAGTACTTC	CASSSRTEETQYF